The rows below give T cell receptor beta chains drawn from one sample of a study of blood T cell repertoires in COVID-19. The data were produced by immunoSEQ multiplex PCR, yet TCRdb's version contains in-frame clones alone and is incomplete. The sample holds about 240,000 clones, roughly 80% seen once. The material sequenced was peripheral blood. The receptors were gathered from a woman aged 60-70 years with active or convalescent COVID-19. The conserved cysteine and the conserved F or W are not part of the CDR3 here. Each record gives: V gene, D gene, J gene, CDR3 protein. The D gene is left open where the match is weak.

v_gene: TRBV4-1
d_gene: TRBD1
j_gene: TRBJ1-5
CDR3aa: ASSPPGTGGNQPQH

v_gene: TRBV5-1
d_gene: .
j_gene: TRBJ2-1
CDR3aa: ASSLGGAGYNEQF

v_gene: TRBV6-2/TRBV6-3
d_gene: .
j_gene: TRBJ1-5
CDR3aa: ASSGVAGTPNQPQH

v_gene: TRBV18
d_gene: .
j_gene: TRBJ1-2
CDR3aa: ASSPQGSGYT

v_gene: TRBV7-8
d_gene: .
j_gene: TRBJ2-5
CDR3aa: ASSLQETQY

v_gene: TRBV7-2
d_gene: TRBD2
j_gene: TRBJ2-5
CDR3aa: ASSPIAGAPPETQY

v_gene: TRBV7-8
d_gene: TRBD2
j_gene: TRBJ2-7
CDR3aa: ASSRASGGVYEQY

v_gene: TRBV11-2
d_gene: .
j_gene: TRBJ1-1
CDR3aa: ASSGATEAF

v_gene: TRBV6-5
d_gene: TRBD2
j_gene: TRBJ2-1
CDR3aa: ASSPSGGYNEQF

v_gene: TRBV2
d_gene: TRBD1
j_gene: TRBJ2-5
CDR3aa: ASSYSGTGLQETQY

v_gene: TRBV5-1
d_gene: TRBD2
j_gene: TRBJ2-2
CDR3aa: ASSSRVAGGTSNTGELF

v_gene: TRBV29-1
d_gene: TRBD1
j_gene: TRBJ1-3
CDR3aa: SVWTGAGNTIY

v_gene: TRBV6-2/TRBV6-3
d_gene: TRBD1
j_gene: TRBJ2-3
CDR3aa: ASSTPGQGRSDTQY

v_gene: TRBV5-4
d_gene: TRBD1
j_gene: TRBJ1-2
CDR3aa: ASSSRDRASGDGYT

v_gene: TRBV7-8
d_gene: .
j_gene: TRBJ2-2
CDR3aa: ASSVGRTRDTGELF

v_gene: TRBV5-4
d_gene: TRBD1
j_gene: TRBJ2-7
CDR3aa: ASSPKTGDEQY

v_gene: TRBV19
d_gene: .
j_gene: TRBJ1-4
CDR3aa: ASSLQSVPNEKLF

v_gene: TRBV30
d_gene: .
j_gene: TRBJ1-2
CDR3aa: AWSDPLDYT

v_gene: TRBV9
d_gene: TRBD2
j_gene: TRBJ2-3
CDR3aa: ASSVAVLAGGRDTQY

v_gene: TRBV4-1
d_gene: .
j_gene: TRBJ1-1
CDR3aa: ASSPGWGAWTEAF

v_gene: TRBV10-2
d_gene: TRBD1
j_gene: TRBJ1-5
CDR3aa: ASSQDRVQPQH

v_gene: TRBV5-5
d_gene: TRBD1
j_gene: TRBJ2-6
CDR3aa: ASSSGGQHSGANVLT

v_gene: TRBV7-6
d_gene: TRBD1
j_gene: TRBJ1-1
CDR3aa: ASSPYGQGAGTEAF

v_gene: TRBV11-2
d_gene: TRBD2
j_gene: TRBJ2-4
CDR3aa: ASSLGSSGGGNIQY

v_gene: TRBV11-2
d_gene: TRBD2
j_gene: TRBJ2-1
CDR3aa: ASSHTVSGGYNEQF

v_gene: TRBV27
d_gene: .
j_gene: TRBJ2-1
CDR3aa: ASSFQGRQQF

v_gene: TRBV5-4
d_gene: TRBD1
j_gene: TRBJ1-2
CDR3aa: ASSLGADRGVGYT

v_gene: TRBV7-6
d_gene: TRBD2
j_gene: TRBJ2-7
CDR3aa: ASSLPGGYYEQY

v_gene: TRBV5-5
d_gene: .
j_gene: TRBJ2-1
CDR3aa: ASSRGQNYNEQF

v_gene: TRBV3-1/TRBV3-2
d_gene: TRBD2
j_gene: TRBJ2-3
CDR3aa: ASSQGWAGGSTDTQY

v_gene: TRBV2
d_gene: .
j_gene: TRBJ1-6
CDR3aa: ASSDLRTGFSPLH

v_gene: TRBV18
d_gene: .
j_gene: TRBJ2-3
CDR3aa: ASSPQAVGTDTQY

v_gene: TRBV19
d_gene: .
j_gene: TRBJ1-2
CDR3aa: ASTRQGGNGYT